The T cell receptor (beta chain) under discussion was sequenced for a study of cytomegalovirus exposure and HLA in healthy donors. Overall study context: Unique TCRs from HLA-typed donors, 75 million to 100 million of them, were held in an early data release. The Caucasian-associated ancestry cluster held around 81% of under 450 genotyped donors.

13 Jbeta primers and 60 Vbeta primers were used for the PCR. In the authors' methods: There were 70 million to 95 million unique TCR beta chains by a later count, and 8.5 million to 14 million of them were shared. This table comes from immunoSEQ multiplex PCR, and its TCRdb copy is limited to in-frame clones, with some not included. That table gives V, J and clone size, and the DNA gave D and trimming. Altogether roughly 130,000 clones are present, 81% being singletons, with the ten largest covering about 0.7%. The V gene end was trimmed by 6 bases and the J gene end by 3 bases; junction bases not matched to a gene: 4. The germline V gene encodes CDR1 SQVTM and CDR2 ANQGSEA. This CDR3 spans 13 amino acids. In the case of this clone: The antigen is undetermined.

General observations from the study: Analysis was performed later, and it showed HLA-associated TCR beta chains to be more clonally expanded than equally common others.

The source material was PBMCs. The chain carries TRBV29-1 and TRBJ1-2; 10 nucleotides align to TRBD1. This receptor was identified in a man aged 18 to 30 in good health and CMV-seronegative. Here the CDR3 reads CSVTGTGDYGYTF. The CDR3 DNA follows: TGCAGCGTAACCGGGACAGGGGACTATGGCTACACCTTC.